This T cell receptor (beta chain) was documented in a study of regulatory T cells in long-lasting Graves disease. General observations from the study: Among the persistent patients, 2,500 to 3,000 public clonotypes were shared, more than the approximately 970 shared among new patients.

This clonotype was seen many times. Its antigen is not identified. Time point: newly diagnosed GD, antithyroid drugs for less than 3 months. PBMC RNA served as the TCR library source. According to the study, TCR beta libraries were built with iRepertoire HTBI primers and CDR3-region Arm-PCR. TCRdb independently ran MiXCR on the multiplex PCR reads; one entry per CDR3 protein. The sample holds approximately 470,000 distinct CDR3 sequences; 15% to 20% are singletons and the top ten take 10% to 15%. The CDR3 has 13 amino acids. CDR1 and CDR2 (germline): SGHRS, YFSETQ. The V and J ends lost 0 bases and 8 bases respectively, with 11 bases between them. This same sample was also taken into another study, of T cells in Graves' hyperthyroidism and ophthalmopathy. That study reports: Any patient presenting with uncontrolled infection, other autoimmune disease, pregnancy or lactation was left out.

This sequence originates from a man in his forties with Graves disease. Sequencing used peripheral blood mononuclear cells (PBMCs), obtained at new diagnosis, from a patient treated with antithyroid drugs. The V call is TRBV5-1, the J call TRBJ1-2; unclear D gene. The CDR3 loop reads CASSLDARRGYTF. The CDR3 DNA reads TGCGCCAGCAGCTTGGATGCCAGGCGGGGCTACACCTTC.